The clone carrying this T cell receptor beta chain has only a few counts. This sample was included in a study of T cell repertoires in cytomegalovirus infection. Germline CDR1 reads MNHEY; CDR2 reads SVGEGT. The CDR3 sequence is 12 residues long. Trimming cost V 0 bases and J 9 bases, with 8 bases left between them. One entry per CDR3 protein, called by TCRdb with MiXCR from the reads. There are some 390,000 distinct CDR3 sequences in the sample; less than 20% occur only once, and 8.5% to 10% lies in the top ten. The chain uses TRBV6-2 or TRBV6-3 and TRBJ1-2; tentatively, D is TRBD1 (6 bases). The sequence was obtained from a human donor in good health (CMV status not recorded). Some clones in this sample may be carry-over from other donors' samples. The specimen sequenced was PBMCs. The CDR3 nucleotides are TGTGCCAGCAGTTACTCAGGGGACAGCTACACCTTC. It encodes CASSYSGDSYTF.